The text below deals with one TCR beta chain. Its antigen is as yet unknown. At one end, the junction sequence differs from germline, possibly due to a read error. This entry belongs to a study of T cells in tuberculosis. The overall study: The T cells targeted glucose monomycolate, a mycobacterial lipid, via CD1B. IGRA-negative adolescents, IGRA-positive adolescents with latent tuberculosis and adults with active tuberculosis formed this South African cohort.

The table came from immunoSEQ multiplex PCR; TCRdb's copy has only in-frame clones and leaves some out. The sample has about 43,000 clones; roughly 94% are singletons. Broader study findings: Using the GMM-specific repertoire gave around 90% accuracy versus roughly 74% with motifs.

The length of the CDR3 is 10 residues. The germline CDR1 and CDR2 sequences are MNHEY and SVGAGI. J is TRBJ2-7 and V is TRBV6-5, with TRBD1 matching 8 bases. The clonotype was recovered from a donor between 5 and 29 years old with latent tuberculosis or without tuberculosis infection. Some clones in this sample may be carry-over from other donors' samples. The sequenced sample consisted of PBMCs. The CDR3 loop is CATKDRAFTF. CDR3 sequence (DNA): TGTGCCACAAAGGACAGGGCTTTTACCTTC.